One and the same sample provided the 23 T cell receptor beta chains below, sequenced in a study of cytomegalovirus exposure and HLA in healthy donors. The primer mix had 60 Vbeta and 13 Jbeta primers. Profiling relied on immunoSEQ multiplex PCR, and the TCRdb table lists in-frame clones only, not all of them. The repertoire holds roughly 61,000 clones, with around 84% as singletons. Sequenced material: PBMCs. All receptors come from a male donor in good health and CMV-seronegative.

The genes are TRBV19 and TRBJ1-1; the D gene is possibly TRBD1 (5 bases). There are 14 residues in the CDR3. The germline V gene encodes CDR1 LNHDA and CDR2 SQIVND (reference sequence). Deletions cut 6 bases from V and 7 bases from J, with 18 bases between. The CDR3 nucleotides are TGTGCCAGTAGGTCATTCCGGGACTCCGATGAAGCTTTCTTT. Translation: CASRSFRDSDEAFF.

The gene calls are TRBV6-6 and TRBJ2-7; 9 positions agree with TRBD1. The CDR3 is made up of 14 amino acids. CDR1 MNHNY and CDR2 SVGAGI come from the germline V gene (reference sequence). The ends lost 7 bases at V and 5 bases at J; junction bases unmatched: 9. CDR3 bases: TGTGCCAGCACCTCCGGGACAGGGAGGCACGAGCAGTACTTC. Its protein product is CASTSGTGRHEQYF.

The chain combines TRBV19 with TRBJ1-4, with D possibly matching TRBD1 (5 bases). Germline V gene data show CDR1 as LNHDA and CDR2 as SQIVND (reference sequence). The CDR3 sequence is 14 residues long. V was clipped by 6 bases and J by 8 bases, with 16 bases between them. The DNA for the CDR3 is TGTGCCAGTAGCGCGGGGCTGGCAAACGAAAAACTGTTTTTT. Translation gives CASSAGLANEKLFF.

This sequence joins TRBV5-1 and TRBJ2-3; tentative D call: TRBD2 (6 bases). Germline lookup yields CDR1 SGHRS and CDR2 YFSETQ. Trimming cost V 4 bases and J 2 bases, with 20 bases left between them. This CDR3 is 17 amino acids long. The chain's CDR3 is CASSLPVGGPFTDTQYF. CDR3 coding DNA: TGCGCCAGCAGCCTTCCCGTTGGAGGGCCCTTCACAGATACGCAGTATTTT.

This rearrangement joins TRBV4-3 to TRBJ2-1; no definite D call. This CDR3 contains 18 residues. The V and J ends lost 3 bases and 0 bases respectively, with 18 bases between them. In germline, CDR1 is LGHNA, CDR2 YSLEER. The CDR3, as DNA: TGCGCCAGCAGCCAGAGTCGCCGCGGTGTAAGCTCCTACAATGAGCAGTTCTTC. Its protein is CASSQSRRGVSSYNEQFF.

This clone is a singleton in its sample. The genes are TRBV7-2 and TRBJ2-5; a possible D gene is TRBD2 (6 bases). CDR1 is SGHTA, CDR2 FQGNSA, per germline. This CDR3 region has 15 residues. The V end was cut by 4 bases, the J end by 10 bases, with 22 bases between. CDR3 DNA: TGTGCCAGCAGCTCGAACCCCGGGACTCCCCGGGGCCAGTACTTC. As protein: CASSSNPGTPRGQYF.

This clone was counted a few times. This CDR3 is CASSQAGGTQYF. The CDR3 nucleotides read TGCGCCAGCAGCCAAGCAGGGGGTACGCAGTATTTT. V and J are TRBV4-1 and TRBJ2-3; 7 bases line up with TRBD1. J gave up 8 bases and V 1 base, and 0 bases lay outside the gene matches. The germline V gene encodes CDR1 MGHRA and CDR2 YSYEKL. This CDR3 is 12 amino acids long.

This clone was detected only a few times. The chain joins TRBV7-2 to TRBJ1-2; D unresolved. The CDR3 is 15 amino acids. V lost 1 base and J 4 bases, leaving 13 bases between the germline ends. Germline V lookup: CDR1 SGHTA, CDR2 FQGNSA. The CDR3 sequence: CASSLGGLRTYGYTF. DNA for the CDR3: TGTGCCAGCAGCTTAGGCGGCTTACGCACCTATGGCTACACCTTC.

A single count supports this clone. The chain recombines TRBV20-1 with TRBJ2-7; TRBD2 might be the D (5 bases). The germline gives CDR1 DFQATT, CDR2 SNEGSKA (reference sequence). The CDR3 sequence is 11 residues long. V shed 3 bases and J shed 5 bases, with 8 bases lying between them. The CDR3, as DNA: TGCAGTGCTAGTGAGGGAAACGAGCAGTACTTC. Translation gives CSASEGNEQYF.

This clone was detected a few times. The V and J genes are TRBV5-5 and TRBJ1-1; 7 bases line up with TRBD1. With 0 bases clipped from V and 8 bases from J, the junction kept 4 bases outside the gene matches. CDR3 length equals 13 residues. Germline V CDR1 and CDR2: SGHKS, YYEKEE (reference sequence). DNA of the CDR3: TGTGCCAGCAGCTTGGCCGGACAGGTAGAAGCTTTCTTT. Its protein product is CASSLAGQVEAFF.

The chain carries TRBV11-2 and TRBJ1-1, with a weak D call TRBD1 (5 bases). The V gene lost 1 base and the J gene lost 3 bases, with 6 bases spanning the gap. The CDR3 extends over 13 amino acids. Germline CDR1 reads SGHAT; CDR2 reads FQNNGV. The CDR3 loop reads CASSLGGDTEAFF. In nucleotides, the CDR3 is TGTGCCAGCAGCTTAGGGGGGGACACTGAAGCTTTCTTT.

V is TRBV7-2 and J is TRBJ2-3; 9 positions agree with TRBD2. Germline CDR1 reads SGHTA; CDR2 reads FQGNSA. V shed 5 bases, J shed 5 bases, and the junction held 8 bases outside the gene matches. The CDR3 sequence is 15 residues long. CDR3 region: CASSARGGGRDTQYF. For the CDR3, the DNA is TGTGCCAGCAGCGCGCGGGGGGGCGGGAGAGATACGCAGTATTTT. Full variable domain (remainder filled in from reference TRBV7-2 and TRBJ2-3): GAGVSQSPSNKVTEKGKDVELRCDPISGHTALYWYRQSLGQGLEFLIYFQGNSAPDKSGLPSDRFSAERTGGSVSTLTIQRTQQEDSAVYLCASSARGGGRDTQYFGPGTRLTVL.

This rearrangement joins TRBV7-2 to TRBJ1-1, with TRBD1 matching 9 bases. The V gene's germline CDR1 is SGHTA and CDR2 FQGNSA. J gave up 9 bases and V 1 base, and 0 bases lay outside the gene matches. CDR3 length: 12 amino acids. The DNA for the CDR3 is TGTGCCAGCAGCTTAGACAGGGGGCAAGCTTTCTTT. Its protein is CASSLDRGQAFF.

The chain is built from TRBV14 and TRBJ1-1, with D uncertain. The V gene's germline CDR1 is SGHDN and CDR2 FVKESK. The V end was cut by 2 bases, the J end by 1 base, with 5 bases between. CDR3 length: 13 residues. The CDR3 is CASSQIRNTEAFF. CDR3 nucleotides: TGTGCCAGCAGCCAAATCAGGAACACTGAAGCTTTCTTT.

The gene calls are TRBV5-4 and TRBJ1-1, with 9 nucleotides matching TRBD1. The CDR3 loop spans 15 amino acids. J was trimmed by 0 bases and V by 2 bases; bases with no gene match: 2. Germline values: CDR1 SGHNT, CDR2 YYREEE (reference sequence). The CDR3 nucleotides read TGTGCCAGCAGCTTAGACAGGGGGATGAACACTGAAGCTTTCTTT. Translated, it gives CASSLDRGMNTEAFF.

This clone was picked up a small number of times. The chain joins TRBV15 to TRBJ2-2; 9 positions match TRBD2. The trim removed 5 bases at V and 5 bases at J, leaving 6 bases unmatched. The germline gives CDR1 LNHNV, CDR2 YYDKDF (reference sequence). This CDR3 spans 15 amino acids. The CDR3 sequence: CATSGGGGRTGELFF. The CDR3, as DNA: TGTGCCACCAGCGGCGGGGGGGGGAGAACCGGGGAGCTGTTTTTT.

In DNA form, the CDR3 reads TGTGCCAGCAGCCCCACAGCCCGAGGGACCCAGCATTTT. Its protein is CASSPTARGTQHF. The chain uses TRBV7-9 and TRBJ1-5; D not certain. The CDR3 contains 13 residues. V was cut by 5 bases and J by 11 bases, with 16 bases left in between. Germline CDR1 is SEHNR and CDR2 is FQNEAQ (reference sequence).

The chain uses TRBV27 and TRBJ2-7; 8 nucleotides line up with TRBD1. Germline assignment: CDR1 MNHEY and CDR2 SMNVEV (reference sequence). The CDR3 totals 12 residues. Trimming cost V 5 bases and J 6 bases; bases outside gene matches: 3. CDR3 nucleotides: TGTGCCAGCAGTCCAGGGGGCCGCGAGCAGTACTTC. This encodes CASSPGGREQYF.

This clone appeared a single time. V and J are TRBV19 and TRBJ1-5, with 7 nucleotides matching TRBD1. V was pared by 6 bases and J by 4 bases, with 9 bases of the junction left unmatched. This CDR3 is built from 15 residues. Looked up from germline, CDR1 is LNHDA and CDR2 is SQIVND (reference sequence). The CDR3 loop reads CASRAQTGNNQPQHF. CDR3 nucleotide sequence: TGTGCCAGTAGGGCCCAGACAGGGAATAATCAGCCCCAGCATTTT.

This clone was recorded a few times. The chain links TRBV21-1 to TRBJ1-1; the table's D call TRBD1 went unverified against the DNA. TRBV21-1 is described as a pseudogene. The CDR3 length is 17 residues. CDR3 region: CASSTRDRGRGNTEAFF. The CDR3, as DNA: TGTGCCAGCAGCACACGGGACAGGGGGCGCGGGAACACTGAAGCTTTCTTT.

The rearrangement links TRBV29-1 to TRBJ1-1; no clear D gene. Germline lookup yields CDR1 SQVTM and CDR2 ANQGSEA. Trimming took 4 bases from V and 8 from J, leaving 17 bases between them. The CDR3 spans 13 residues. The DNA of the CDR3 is TGCAGCGTTGGCGGCGCCACTTACGCGGAAGCTTTCTTT. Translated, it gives CSVGGATYAEAFF.

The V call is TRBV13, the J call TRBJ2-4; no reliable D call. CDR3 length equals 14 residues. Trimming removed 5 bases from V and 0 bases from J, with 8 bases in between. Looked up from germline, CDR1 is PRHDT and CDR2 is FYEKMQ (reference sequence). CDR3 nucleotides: TGTGCCAGCAGCCCCCGTCTAGCCAAAAACATTCAGTACTTC. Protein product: CASSPRLAKNIQYF.

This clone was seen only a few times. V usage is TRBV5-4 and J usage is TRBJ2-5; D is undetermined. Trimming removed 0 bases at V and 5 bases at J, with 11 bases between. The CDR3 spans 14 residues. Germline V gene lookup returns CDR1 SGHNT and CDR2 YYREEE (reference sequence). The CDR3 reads CASSLGQSRETQYF. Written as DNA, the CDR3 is TGTGCCAGCAGCTTGGGGCAATCGAGGGAGACCCAGTACTTC. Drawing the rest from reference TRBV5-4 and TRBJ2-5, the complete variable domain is ETGVTQSPTHLIKTRGQQVTLRCSSQSGHNTVSWYQQALGQGPQFIFQYYREEENGRGNFPPRFSGLQFPNYSSELNVNALELDDSALYLCASSLGQSRETQYFGPGTRLLVL.